The T cell receptor beta chain under discussion was sequenced for a study of response to subunit inactivated influenza vaccine. MiXCR, applied by TCRdb to the RT-PCR reads, yields one record per CDR3 protein. This sample has approximately 500,000 distinct CDR3 sequences; 10% to 15% occur once, and the top ten carry about 12%. Details on this clonotype: The antigen is not known.

This CDR3 contains 12 residues. V lost 8 bases and J lost 7, with 15 bases in between. Looked up from germline, CDR1 is SGHNT and CDR2 is YENEEA. Overall study results and limits: The authors put forward the suggestion that each seasonal influenza vaccination may bring in only a limited number of new T cells.

The TCR sequence derives from a man in his fifties or sixties who received an inactivated influenza vaccine. The specimen was PBMCs from blood, collected 40 to 50 days after vaccination. V and J are TRBV11-3 and TRBJ2-7; unclear D gene. CDR3 protein: CASGQEPGEQYF. The CDR3 region has the DNA TGTGCCAGCGGGCAGGAACCTGGAGAGCAGTACTTC. Based on the CDR3 plus reference TRBV11-3 and TRBJ2-7, the full variable domain is EAGVVQSPRYKIIEKKQPVAFWCNPISGHNTLYWYLQNLGQGPELLIRYENEEAVDDSQLPKDRFSAERLKGVDSTLKIQPAELGDSAVYLCASGQEPGEQYFGPGTRLTVT.